This T cell receptor (beta chain) was identified in a study of blood T cell repertoires in COVID-19. At the level of the study: COVID-19 samples collected from the United States, Italy and Spain covered acute and convalescent phases. Sample material is recorded as cDNA or gDNA derived from T cells, B-cell-depleted T cells, or PBMCs.

Original processing methods: How many nucleated cells were present was estimated from reference gene primer amplification. TCRdb keeps only in-frame clones here, not all; method: immunoSEQ multiplex PCR. V, J and clone size reflect that table, while D and trimming were determined from the DNA. The data show roughly 670,000 clones, with over 80% seen just once and roughly 0.25% held by the top ten. The germline CDR1 and CDR2 sequences are LNHDA and SQIVND (reference sequence). The germline V and J ends were trimmed by 11 bases and 5 bases, with 7 bases remaining between them. This CDR3 region has 10 residues.

The receptor's source is a young woman with acute or convalescent COVID-19. The sample was peripheral blood. This chain joins TRBV19 and TRBJ1-5; a weak D match, TRBD1 (5 bases). In DNA form, the CDR3 reads TGTGCCGGAGGGGATCAGCCCCAGCATTTT. It is translated as CAGGDQPQHF.